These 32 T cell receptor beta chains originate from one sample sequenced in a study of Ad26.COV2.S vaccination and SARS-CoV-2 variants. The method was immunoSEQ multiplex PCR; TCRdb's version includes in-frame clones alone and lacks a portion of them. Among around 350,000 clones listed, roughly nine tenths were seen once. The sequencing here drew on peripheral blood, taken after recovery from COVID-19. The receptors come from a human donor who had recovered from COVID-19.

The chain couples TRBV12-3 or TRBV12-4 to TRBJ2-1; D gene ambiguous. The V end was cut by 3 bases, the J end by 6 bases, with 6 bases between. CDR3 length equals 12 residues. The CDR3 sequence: CASSFTLNEQFF. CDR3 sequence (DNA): TGTGCCAGCAGTTTCACCCTCAATGAGCAGTTCTTC.

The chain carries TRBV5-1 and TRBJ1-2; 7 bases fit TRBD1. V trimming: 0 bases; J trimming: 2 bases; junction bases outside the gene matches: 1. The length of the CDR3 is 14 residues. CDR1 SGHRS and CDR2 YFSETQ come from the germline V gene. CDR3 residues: CASSLGDRNYGYTF. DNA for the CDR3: TGCGCCAGCAGCTTGGGGGACAGAAACTATGGCTACACCTTC.

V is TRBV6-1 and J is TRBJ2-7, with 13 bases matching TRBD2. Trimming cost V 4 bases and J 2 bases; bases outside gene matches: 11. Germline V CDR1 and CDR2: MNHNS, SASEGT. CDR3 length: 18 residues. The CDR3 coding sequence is TGTGCCAGCAGTGGACTAGCGGGGGGAAGGCTTGGTCCCTACGAGCAGTACTTC. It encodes CASSGLAGGRLGPYEQYF.

The CDR3 nucleotides read TGTGCCAGCAGTCAATGGAGGTCTGGAAACACCATATATTTT. Protein sequence: CASSQWRSGNTIYF. The chain couples TRBV6-5 to TRBJ1-3; no clear D gene. The CDR3 length is 14 residues. The V gene lost 5 bases and the J gene lost 1 base, with 9 bases spanning the gap. Germline V gene sequence: CDR1 MNHEY, CDR2 SVGAGI.

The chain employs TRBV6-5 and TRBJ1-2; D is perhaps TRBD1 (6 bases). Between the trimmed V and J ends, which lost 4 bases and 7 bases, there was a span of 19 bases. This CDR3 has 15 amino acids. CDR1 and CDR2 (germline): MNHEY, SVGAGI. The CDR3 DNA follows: TGTGCCAGCAGTTTCCAATCCACAGGGAAGGCTGGCTACACCTTC. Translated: CASSFQSTGKAGYTF.

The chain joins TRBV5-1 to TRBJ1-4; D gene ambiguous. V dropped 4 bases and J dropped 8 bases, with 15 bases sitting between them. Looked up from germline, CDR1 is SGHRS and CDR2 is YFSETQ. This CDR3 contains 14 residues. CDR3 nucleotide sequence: TGCGCCAGCAGCCCTTCGAATACGGGGGAAAAACTGTTTTTT. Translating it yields CASSPSNTGEKLFF.

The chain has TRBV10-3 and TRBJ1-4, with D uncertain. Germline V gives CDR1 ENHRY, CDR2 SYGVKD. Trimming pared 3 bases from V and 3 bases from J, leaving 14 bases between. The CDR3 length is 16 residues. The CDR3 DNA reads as TGTGCCATCAGTGATTTGAAGAGGAGTGCTAATGAAAAACTGTTTTTT. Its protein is CAISDLKRSANEKLFF.

The CDR3 sequence is CASSVIGPGAEQFF. In nucleotides, the CDR3 is TGTGCCAGCAGCGTAATTGGACCTGGCGCTGAGCAGTTCTTC. The chain employs TRBV9 and TRBJ2-1; no clear D. The V and J ends lost 1 base and 9 bases respectively, with 14 bases between them. This CDR3 comprises 14 residues. In germline, CDR1 is SGDLS, CDR2 YYNGEE.

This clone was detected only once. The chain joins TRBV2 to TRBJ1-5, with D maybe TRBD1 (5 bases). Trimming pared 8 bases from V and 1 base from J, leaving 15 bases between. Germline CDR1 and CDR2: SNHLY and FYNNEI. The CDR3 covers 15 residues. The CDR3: CASRARARSNQPQHF. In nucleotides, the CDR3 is TGTGCCAGCCGGGCCAGGGCCCGGAGCAATCAGCCCCAGCATTTT.

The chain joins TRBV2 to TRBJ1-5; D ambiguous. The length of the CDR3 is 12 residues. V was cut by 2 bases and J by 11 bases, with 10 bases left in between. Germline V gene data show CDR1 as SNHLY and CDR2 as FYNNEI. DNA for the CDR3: TGTGCCAGCAGTGAAACAGTGGATACCCAGCATTTT. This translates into CASSETVDTQHF.

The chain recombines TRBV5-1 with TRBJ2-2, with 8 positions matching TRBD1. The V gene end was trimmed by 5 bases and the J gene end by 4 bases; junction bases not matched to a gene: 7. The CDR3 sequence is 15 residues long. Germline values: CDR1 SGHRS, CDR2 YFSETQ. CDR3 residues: CASRRGQELTGELFF. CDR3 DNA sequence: TGCGCCAGCAGACGGGGACAGGAGCTCACCGGGGAGCTGTTTTTT.

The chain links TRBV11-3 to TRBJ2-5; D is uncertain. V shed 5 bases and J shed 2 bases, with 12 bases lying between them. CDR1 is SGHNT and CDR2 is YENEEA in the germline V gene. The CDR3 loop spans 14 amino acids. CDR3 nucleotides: TGTGCCAGCAGCCCCACCGCGGCTCAAGAGACCCAGTACTTC. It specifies CASSPTAAQETQYF.

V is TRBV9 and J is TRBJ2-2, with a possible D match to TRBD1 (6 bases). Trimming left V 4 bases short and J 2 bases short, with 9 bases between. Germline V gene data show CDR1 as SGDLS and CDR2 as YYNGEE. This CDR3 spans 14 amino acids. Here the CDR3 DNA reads TGTGCCAGCAGCCGGGGACACAACACCGGGGAGCTGTTTTTT. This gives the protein CASSRGHNTGELFF.

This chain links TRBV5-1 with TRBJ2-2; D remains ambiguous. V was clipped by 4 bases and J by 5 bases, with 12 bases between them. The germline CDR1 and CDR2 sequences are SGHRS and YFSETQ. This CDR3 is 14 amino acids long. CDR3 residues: CASSLGPRTGELFF. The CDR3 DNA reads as TGCGCCAGCAGCCTGGGTCCCAGAACCGGGGAGCTGTTTTTT.

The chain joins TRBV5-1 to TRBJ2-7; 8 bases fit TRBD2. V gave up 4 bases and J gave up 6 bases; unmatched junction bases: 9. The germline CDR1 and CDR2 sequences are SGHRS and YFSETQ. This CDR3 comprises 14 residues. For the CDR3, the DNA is TGCGCCAGCAGCCCCCCCGGGGGGGCAGGCGAGCAGTACTTC. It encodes CASSPPGGAGEQYF.

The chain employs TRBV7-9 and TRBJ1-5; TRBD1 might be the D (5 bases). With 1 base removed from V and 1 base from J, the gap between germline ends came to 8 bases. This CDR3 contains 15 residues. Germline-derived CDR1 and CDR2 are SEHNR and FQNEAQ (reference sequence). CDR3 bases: TGTGCCAGCAGCTTAGGAGGGGCCAGCAATCAGCCCCAGCATTTT. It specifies CASSLGGASNQPQHF.

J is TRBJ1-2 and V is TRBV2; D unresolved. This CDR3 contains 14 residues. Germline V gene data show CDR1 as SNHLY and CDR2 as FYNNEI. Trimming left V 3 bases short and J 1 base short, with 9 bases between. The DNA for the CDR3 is TGTGCCAGCAGTGACAGGATTGGTAACTATGGCTACACCTTC. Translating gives CASSDRIGNYGYTF. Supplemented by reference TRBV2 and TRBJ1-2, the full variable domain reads EPEVTQTPSHQVTQMGQEVILRCVPISNHLYFYWYRQILGQKVEFLVSFYNNEISEKSEIFDDQFSVERPDGSNFTLKIRSTKLEDSAMYFCASSDRIGNYGYTFGSGTRLTVV.

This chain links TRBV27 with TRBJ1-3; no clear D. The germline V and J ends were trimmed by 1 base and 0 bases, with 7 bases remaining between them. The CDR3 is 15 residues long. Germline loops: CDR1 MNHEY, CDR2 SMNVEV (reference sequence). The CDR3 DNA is TGTGCCAGCAGTTTATACCCGGACTCTGGAAACACCATATATTTT. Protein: CASSLYPDSGNTIYF.

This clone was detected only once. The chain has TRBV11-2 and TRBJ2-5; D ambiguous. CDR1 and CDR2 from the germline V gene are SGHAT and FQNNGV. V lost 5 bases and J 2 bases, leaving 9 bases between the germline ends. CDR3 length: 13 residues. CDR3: CASSTGRQETQYF. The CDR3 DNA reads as TGTGCCAGCAGCACTGGGCGACAAGAGACCCAGTACTTC. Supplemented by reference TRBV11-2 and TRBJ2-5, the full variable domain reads EAGVAQSPRYKIIEKRQSVAFWCNPISGHATLYWYQQILGQGPKLLIQFQNNGVVDDSQLPKDRFSAERLKGVDSTLKIQPAKLEDSAVYLCASSTGRQETQYFGPGTRLLVL.

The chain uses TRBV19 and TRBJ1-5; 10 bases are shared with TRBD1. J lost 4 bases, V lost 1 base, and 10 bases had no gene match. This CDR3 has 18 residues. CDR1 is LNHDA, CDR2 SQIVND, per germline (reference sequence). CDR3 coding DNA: TGTGCCAGTAGTATAGTCACCCCGGGACAGGGGTGGAATCAGCCCCAGCATTTT. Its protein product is CASSIVTPGQGWNQPQHF.

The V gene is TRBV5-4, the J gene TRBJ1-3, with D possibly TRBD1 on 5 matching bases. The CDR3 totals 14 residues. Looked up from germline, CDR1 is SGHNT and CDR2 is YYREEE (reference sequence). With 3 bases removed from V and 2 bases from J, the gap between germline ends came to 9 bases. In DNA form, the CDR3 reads TGTGCCAGCAGCTCGGGGGAACCTGGAAACACCATATATTTT. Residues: CASSSGEPGNTIYF.

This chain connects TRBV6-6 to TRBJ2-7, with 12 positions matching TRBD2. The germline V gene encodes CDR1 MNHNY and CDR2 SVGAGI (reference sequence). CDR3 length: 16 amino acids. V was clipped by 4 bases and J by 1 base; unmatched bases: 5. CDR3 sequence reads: CASSSPLAGGSYEQYF. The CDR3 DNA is TGTGCCAGCAGTTCCCCACTAGCGGGGGGATCCTACGAGCAGTACTTC.

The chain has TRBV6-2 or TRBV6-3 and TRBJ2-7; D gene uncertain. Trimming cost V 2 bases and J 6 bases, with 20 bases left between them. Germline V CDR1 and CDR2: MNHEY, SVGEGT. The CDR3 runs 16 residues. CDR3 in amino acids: CASSYVYGRPSGEQYF. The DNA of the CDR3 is TGTGCCAGCAGTTACGTTTACGGCAGACCTTCGGGCGAGCAGTACTTC.

In DNA form, the CDR3 reads TGTGCCAGCAGCTTGGGCGGATTAGGCTACGAGCAGTACTTC. It codes for CASSLGGLGYEQYF. This chain links TRBV5-6 with TRBJ2-7; no clear D. Germline V gene lookup returns CDR1 SGHDT and CDR2 YYEEEE. With 0 bases removed from V and 3 bases from J, the gap between germline ends came to 10 bases. The CDR3 extends over 14 amino acids.

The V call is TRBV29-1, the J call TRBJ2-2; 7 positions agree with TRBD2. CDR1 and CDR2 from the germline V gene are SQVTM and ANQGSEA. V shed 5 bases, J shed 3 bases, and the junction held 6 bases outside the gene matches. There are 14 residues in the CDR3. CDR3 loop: CSVRQLADTGELFF. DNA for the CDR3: TGCAGCGTTAGGCAGCTAGCGGACACCGGGGAGCTGTTTTTT.

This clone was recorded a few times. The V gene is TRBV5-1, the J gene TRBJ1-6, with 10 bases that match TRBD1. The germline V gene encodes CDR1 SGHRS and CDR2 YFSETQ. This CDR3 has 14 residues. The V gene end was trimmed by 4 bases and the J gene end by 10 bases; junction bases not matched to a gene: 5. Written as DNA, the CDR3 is TGCGCCAGCAGCATCGGACAGGGGGGGTCACCCCTCCACTTT. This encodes CASSIGQGGSPLHF.

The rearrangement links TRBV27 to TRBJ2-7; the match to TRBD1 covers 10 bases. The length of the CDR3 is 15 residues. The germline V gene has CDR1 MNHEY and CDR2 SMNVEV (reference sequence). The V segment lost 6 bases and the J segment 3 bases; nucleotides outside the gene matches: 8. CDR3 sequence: CASSRVRDRGYEQYF. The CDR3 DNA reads TGTGCCAGCAGCCGAGTCCGGGACAGGGGCTACGAGCAGTACTTC.

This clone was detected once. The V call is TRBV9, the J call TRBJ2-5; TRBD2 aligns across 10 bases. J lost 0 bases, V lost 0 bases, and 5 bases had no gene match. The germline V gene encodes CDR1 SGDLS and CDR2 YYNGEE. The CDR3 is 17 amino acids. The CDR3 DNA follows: TGTGCCAGCAGCGTAGCTCGAGCGGGGGGGTACCAAGAGACCCAGTACTTC. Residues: CASSVARAGGYQETQYF.

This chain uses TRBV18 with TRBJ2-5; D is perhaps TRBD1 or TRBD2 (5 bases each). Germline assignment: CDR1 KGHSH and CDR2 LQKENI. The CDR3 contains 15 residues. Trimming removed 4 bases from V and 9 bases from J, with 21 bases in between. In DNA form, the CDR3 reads TGTGCCAGCTCACAAGATCAATTCGGGGCCCAGGCCCAGTACTTC. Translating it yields CASSQDQFGAQAQYF.

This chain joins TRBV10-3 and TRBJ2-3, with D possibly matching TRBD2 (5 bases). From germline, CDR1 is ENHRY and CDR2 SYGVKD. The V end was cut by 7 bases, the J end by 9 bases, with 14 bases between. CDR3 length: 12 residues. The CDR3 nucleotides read TGTGCCATCAACGACCCGGGATCCACGCAGTATTTT. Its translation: CAINDPGSTQYF.

The CDR3 region is CASSPFEGLTNEKLFF. In DNA, the CDR3 is TGCGCCAGCAGCCCGTTCGAGGGTTTAACTAATGAAAAACTGTTTTTT. The chain carries TRBV4-1 and TRBJ1-4; D is unclear. CDR3 length: 16 residues. The germline gives CDR1 MGHRA, CDR2 YSYEKL. V was cut by 4 bases and J by 1 base, with 13 bases left in between.

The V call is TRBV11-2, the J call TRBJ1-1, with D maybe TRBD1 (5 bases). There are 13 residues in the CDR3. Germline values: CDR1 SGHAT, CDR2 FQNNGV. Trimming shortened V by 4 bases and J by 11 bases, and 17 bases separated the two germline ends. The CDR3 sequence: CASSWGPQKSAFF. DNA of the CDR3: TGTGCCAGCAGCTGGGGACCACAAAAGAGCGCTTTCTTT. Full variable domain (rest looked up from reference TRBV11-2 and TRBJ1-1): EAGVAQSPRYKIIEKRQSVAFWCNPISGHATLYWYQQILGQGPKLLIQFQNNGVVDDSQLPKDRFSAERLKGVDSTLKIQPAKLEDSAVYLCASSWGPQKSAFFGQGTRLTVV.